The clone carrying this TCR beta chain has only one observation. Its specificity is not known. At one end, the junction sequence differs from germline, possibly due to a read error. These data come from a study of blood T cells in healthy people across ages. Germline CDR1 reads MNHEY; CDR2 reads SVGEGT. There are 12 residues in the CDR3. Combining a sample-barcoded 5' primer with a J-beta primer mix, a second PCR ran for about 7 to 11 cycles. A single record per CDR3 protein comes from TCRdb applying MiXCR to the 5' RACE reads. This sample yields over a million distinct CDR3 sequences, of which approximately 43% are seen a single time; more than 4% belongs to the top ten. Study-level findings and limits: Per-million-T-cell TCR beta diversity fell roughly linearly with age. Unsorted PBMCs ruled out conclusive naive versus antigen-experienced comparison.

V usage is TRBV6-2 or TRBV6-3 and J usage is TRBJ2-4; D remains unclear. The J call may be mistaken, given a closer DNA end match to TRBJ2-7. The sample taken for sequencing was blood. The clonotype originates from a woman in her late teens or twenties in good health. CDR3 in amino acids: CTSSYLDYEQYF. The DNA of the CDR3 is TGTACCAGCAGTTACTTGGACTACGAGCAGTACTTC.